This T cell receptor beta chain derives from a study of blood T cell repertoires in COVID-19 (dated by TCRdb to about 2020). For the wider study: Samples covering the acute and convalescent phases of COVID-19 were provided by collaborators in the United States, Italy and Spain. The prospective study material was composed of cDNA or gDNA derived from T cells, B-cell-depleted T cells, or PBMCs. Subjects who had been exposed to COVID-19, were actively infected with it, or had recovered from it provided the deeply sampled blood TCRbeta repertoires that made up the dataset. The repertoires were released in a freely available public database meant as a resource for research on the immune response to SARS-CoV-2. The samples were drawn from the first 160 participants of the ongoing ImmuneRACE study and from 1,254 subjects provided by 6 global collaborators. The sample metadata nearly always contained a de-identified subject ID, COVID-19 status, age in years and sex. Where available, HLA class I and class II types were taken from metadata supplied by the sample provider and were not determined by assay-based typing. Study-wide conclusions, independent of this receptor: The amount of clinical and demographic metadata varied by source and participant and was provided uncurated.

The collaborating institutions used their own protocols to collect whole blood in K2EDTA tubes. For TCRbeta analysis, collaborators shipped samples as frozen whole blood, isolated PBMCs, or DNA extracted from either of those sample types. TCRbeta CDR3 regions were amplified from genomic DNA by means of the immunoSEQ Assay, a bias-controlled multiplex PCR. In the paper's pipeline: The number of nucleated cells in each sample was estimated by amplification of reference gene primers within the assay. To quantify the absolute abundance of each unique TCRbeta CDR3 rearrangement, sequence reads were collapsed and filtered. For each sample, productive Simpson clonality was calculated as the square root of Simpson's diversity index over productive rearrangements. TCRdb obtained this table from immuneACCESS and retained in-frame rearrangements with V and J assigned. These tables miss some clones; where compared with another copy, unresolved V genes account for less than half of the shortfall, and the remainder is unexplained. For V, J and clone size, that table is used; D and trimming come from the DNA. The sample table lists about 400,000 clones, 86% of them with a count of one. Under 1.5% of the sample is held by the ten biggest clonotypes.

The germline V gene encodes CDR1 MNHEY and CDR2 SVGAGI. Including cysteine and phenylalanine, the CDR3 has 15 amino acids. The read is trimmed to its CDR3 DNA, 45 bases read in frame from base 1. V and J are truncated by 5 bases and 2 bases respectively, leaving an intervening sequence of 15 bases. Concerning this clone: No cognate antigen has been identified for it. The record has no base qualities; no much larger clone is one base away.

The source of this sequence is a woman aged 30 to 39 with active or convalescent COVID-19. Here the chain combines TRBV6-5 and TRBJ2-5; TRBD2 is perhaps the D gene, given 6 matching bases. Sequenced material: peripheral blood. The nucleotide sequence is given as TGTGCCAGCAGTCGTGGGACTCCTGGGCAAGAGACCCAGTACTTC. Its translation reads: CASSRGTPGQETQYF.